The 14 T cell receptor beta chains below come from one sample, sequenced in a study of T cell responses to AZD1222 COVID-19 vaccine. Produced via immunoSEQ multiplex PCR; TCRdb's table is partial and in-frame only. The sample lists 68,000 or so clones, more than 70% occurring once. Sequencing was performed on peripheral blood, taken on day 0 of AZD1222 vaccination. These receptors were taken from an adult in good health.

The chain employs TRBV4-2 and TRBJ2-1; 8 nucleotides line up with TRBD2. Germline V lookup: CDR1 LGHNA, CDR2 YNFKEQ. V dropped 1 base and J dropped 2; count of bases not matched to a gene: 10. The CDR3 sequence is 18 residues long. CDR3 sequence (DNA): TGTGCCAGCAGCCAAGCCCGCGGCACTAGCGGTACCTACAATGAGCAGTTCTTC. Its translation: CASSQARGTSGTYNEQFF.

In its sample, this clone was seen a few times. The V and J genes are TRBV6-1 and TRBJ2-1, with TRBD1 matching 7 bases. Germline V gene lookup returns CDR1 MNHNS and CDR2 SASEGT. The CDR3 loop spans 15 amino acids. V shed 2 bases and J 2 bases; nucleotides not matched to a gene: 3. CDR3 nucleotide sequence: TGTGCCAGCAGTGAATCGCAGGGGGCCTACAATGAGCAGTTCTTC. This translates into CASSESQGAYNEQFF.

The rearrangement uses TRBV10-1 and TRBJ2-7; TRBD2 might be the D (6 bases). This CDR3 spans 12 amino acids. V was clipped by 5 bases and J by 7 bases, with 12 bases between them. The germline CDR1 and CDR2 sequences are WNHNN and SYGVQD (reference sequence). CDR3 loop: CASSLGGGEQYF. DNA of the CDR3: TGCGCCAGCAGTCTTGGGGGAGGAGAGCAGTACTTC.

The CDR3 DNA sequence: TGCGCCAGCAGCTCTCGTCCGGGACAGGGAATCGATACGCAGTATTTT. Residues: CASSSRPGQGIDTQYF. The gene calls are TRBV5-1 and TRBJ2-3, with 9 bases matching TRBD1. Germline loops: CDR1 SGHRS, CDR2 YFSETQ. J gave up 6 bases and V 3 bases, and 11 bases lay outside the gene matches. This CDR3 region has 16 residues.

The chain links TRBV6-4 to TRBJ2-3; perhaps TRBD2 as D (5 bases). CDR3 length equals 14 residues. Per the germline V gene, CDR1 is MRHNA and CDR2 is SNTAGT. With 3 bases removed from V and 3 bases from J, the gap between germline ends came to 10 bases. The CDR3 sequence: CASSEGLATDTQYF. DNA for the CDR3: TGTGCCAGCAGTGAGGGCCTAGCTACAGATACGCAGTATTTT.

The chain couples TRBV11-2 to TRBJ1-1; the D gene is possibly TRBD1 (6 bases). The V gene's germline CDR1 is SGHAT and CDR2 FQNNGV. V was trimmed by 5 bases and J by 5 bases, leaving 15 bases between them. CDR3 size: 14 residues. DNA for the CDR3: TGTGCCAGCAGCCTCCGAACAGGGTTGACTGAAGCTTTCTTT. Its protein is CASSLRTGLTEAFF.

This CDR3 is CASSWGGDTEAFF. CDR3 nucleotide sequence: TGTGCCAGCAGTTGGGGCGGGGACACTGAAGCTTTCTTT. The chain joins TRBV6-5 to TRBJ1-1, with a possible D match to TRBD1 (5 bases). CDR1 MNHEY and CDR2 SVGAGI come from the germline V gene. This CDR3 contains 13 residues. The V and J ends lost 4 bases and 3 bases respectively, with 9 bases between them.

J is TRBJ2-7 and V is TRBV28, with D maybe TRBD2 (7 bases). The CDR3 has 15 amino acids. From germline, CDR1 is MDHEN and CDR2 SYDVKM. Deletions cut 4 bases from V and 5 bases from J, with 18 bases between. CDR3 nucleotide sequence: TGTGCCAGCAGTTCCATCAGGGGAGGGCCGGACGAGCAGTACTTC. Protein: CASSSIRGGPDEQYF.

The chain carries TRBV2 and TRBJ1-4; 7 nucleotides agree with TRBD1. The CDR3 runs 15 residues. Germline lookup yields CDR1 SNHLY and CDR2 FYNNEI. J gave up 8 bases and V 1 base, and 7 bases lay outside the gene matches. The CDR3 here is CASSEGRGRWEKLFF. For the CDR3, the DNA is TGTGCCAGCAGTGAAGGGAGGGGGCGATGGGAAAAACTGTTTTTT. Complete variable domain (other parts from reference TRBV2 and TRBJ1-4): EPEVTQTPSHQVTQMGQEVILRCVPISNHLYFYWYRQILGQKVEFLVSFYNNEISEKSEIFDDQFSVERPDGSNFTLKIRSTKLEDSAMYFCASSEGRGRWEKLFFGSGTQLSVL.

This chain uses TRBV5-7 with TRBJ2-7, with 11 bases matching TRBD2. TRBV5-7 is an open reading frame whose function is uncertain. The junction had 9 bases not matched to a gene; V was cut back by 8 bases and J by 2 bases. CDR3 size: 15 residues. The CDR3 DNA is TGTGCCAGTCATGACCTACTAGCGGGAGCCTACGAGCAGTACTTC. Translation gives CASHDLLAGAYEQYF.

The chain is built from TRBV15 and TRBJ1-4; tentative D call: TRBD1 (5 bases). From germline, CDR1 is LNHNV and CDR2 YYDKDF (reference sequence). Trimming cost V 3 bases and J 7 bases, with 6 bases left between them. This CDR3 is 12 amino acids long. The CDR3 region is CATSRRGEKLFF. The DNA of the CDR3 is TGTGCCACCAGCAGGAGGGGTGAAAAACTGTTTTTT.

This chain joins TRBV28 and TRBJ1-1, with D uncertain. The V gene lost 3 bases and the J gene lost 4 bases, with 3 bases spanning the gap. The CDR3 totals 11 residues. Looked up from germline, CDR1 is MDHEN and CDR2 is SYDVKM. Written as DNA, the CDR3 is TGTGCCAGCAGTTTCTCCACTGAAGCTTTCTTT. This sequence encodes CASSFSTEAFF.

V usage is TRBV2 and J usage is TRBJ2-7; 9 positions agree with TRBD2. The CDR3 is 17 residues long. V shed 5 bases and J 0 bases; nucleotides not matched to a gene: 11. Germline-derived CDR1 and CDR2 are SNHLY and FYNNEI. The CDR3 DNA reads TGTGCCAGCAGTTCAAGGATAGCGGGAGCCCACTCCTACGAGCAGTACTTC. As protein: CASSSRIAGAHSYEQYF.

The V call is TRBV7-9, the J call TRBJ1-2, with D hard to call. V lost 5 bases and J lost 4, with 23 bases in between. The CDR3 length is 17 residues. Germline V gives CDR1 SEHNR, CDR2 FQNEAQ (reference sequence). In DNA, the CDR3 is TGTGCCAGCAGCCCTAGTCGGGCCGGGGAAAGGCGCTATGGCTACACCTTC. Encoded protein: CASSPSRAGERRYGYTF.